This TCR beta chain was captured in a study of blood T cell repertoires in COVID-19. Produced via immunoSEQ multiplex PCR; TCRdb's table is partial and in-frame only. The repertoire holds approximately 300,000 clones, roughly 85% seen once, with around 4.5% in the top ten. This clone was found a few times. Germline CDR1 and CDR2: MGHRA and YSYEKL. The CDR3 runs 15 residues. Trimming pared 4 bases from V and 4 bases from J, leaving 14 bases between. The rearrangement joins TRBV4-1 to TRBJ1-5; a possible D gene is TRBD1 (5 bases). Sequenced material: PBMCs or T cells enriched from blood (not recorded which). The TCR sequence derives from a woman aged 30 to 39 who had recovered from COVID-19. Here the CDR3 reads CASSPGINYNQPQHF. The CDR3 nucleotides read TGCGCCAGCAGCCCAGGGATAAACTATAATCAGCCCCAGCATTTT.